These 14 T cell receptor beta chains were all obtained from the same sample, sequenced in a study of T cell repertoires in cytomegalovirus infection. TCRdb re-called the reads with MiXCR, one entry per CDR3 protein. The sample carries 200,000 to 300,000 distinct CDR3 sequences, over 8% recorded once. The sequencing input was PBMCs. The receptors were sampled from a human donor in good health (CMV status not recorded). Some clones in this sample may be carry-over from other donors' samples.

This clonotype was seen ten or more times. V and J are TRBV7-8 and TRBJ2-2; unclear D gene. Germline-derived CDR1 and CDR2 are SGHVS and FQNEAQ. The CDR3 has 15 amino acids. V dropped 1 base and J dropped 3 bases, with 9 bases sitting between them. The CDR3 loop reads CASSLVNSDTGELFF. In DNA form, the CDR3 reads TGTGCCAGCAGCTTAGTTAACTCCGACACCGGGGAGCTGTTTTTT. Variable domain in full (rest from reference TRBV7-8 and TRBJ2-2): GAGVSQSPRYKVAKRGQDVALRCDPISGHVSLFWYQQALGQGPEFLTYFQNEAQLDKSGLPSDRFFAERPEGSVSTLKIQRTQQEDSAVYLCASSLVNSDTGELFFGEGSRLTVL.

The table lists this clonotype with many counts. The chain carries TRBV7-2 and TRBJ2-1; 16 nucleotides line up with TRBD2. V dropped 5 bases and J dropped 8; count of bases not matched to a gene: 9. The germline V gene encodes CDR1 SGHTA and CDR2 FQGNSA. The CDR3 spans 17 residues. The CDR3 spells CASSGGTSGRASHEQFF. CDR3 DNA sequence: TGTGCCAGCAGCGGAGGGACTAGCGGGAGGGCCTCGCATGAGCAGTTCTTC.

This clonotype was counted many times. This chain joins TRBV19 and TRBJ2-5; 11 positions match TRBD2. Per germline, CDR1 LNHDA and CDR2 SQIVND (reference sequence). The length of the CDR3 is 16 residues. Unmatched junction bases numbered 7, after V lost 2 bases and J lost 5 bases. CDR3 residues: CASSIKTSGMMETQYF. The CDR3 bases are TGTGCCAGTAGTATAAAGACTAGCGGGATGATGGAGACCCAGTACTTC. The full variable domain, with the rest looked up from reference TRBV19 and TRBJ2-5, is DGGITQSPKYLFRKEGQNVTLSCEQNLNHDAMYWYRQDPGQGLRLIYYSQIVNDFQKGDIAEGYSVSREKKESFPLTVTSAQKNPTAFYLCASSIKTSGMMETQYFGPGTRLLVL.

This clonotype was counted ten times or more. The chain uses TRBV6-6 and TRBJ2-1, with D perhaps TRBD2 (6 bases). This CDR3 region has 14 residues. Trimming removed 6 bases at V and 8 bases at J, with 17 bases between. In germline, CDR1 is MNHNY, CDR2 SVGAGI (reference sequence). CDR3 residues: CASSPGAGRDEQFF. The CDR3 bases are TGTGCCAGCAGCCCCGGCGCGGGGCGGGATGAGCAGTTCTTC.

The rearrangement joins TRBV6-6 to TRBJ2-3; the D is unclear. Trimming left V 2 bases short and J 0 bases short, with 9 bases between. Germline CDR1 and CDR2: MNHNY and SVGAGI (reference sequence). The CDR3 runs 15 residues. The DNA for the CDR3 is TGTGCCAGCAGTTACGGGCTTCCTAGCACAGATACGCAGTATTTT. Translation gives CASSYGLPSTDTQYF.

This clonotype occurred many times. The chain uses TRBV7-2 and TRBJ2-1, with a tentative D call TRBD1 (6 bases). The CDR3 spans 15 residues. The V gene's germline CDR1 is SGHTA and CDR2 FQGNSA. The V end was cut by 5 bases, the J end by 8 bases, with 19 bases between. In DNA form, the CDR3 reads TGTGCCAGCAGCCCCTCACAGGGCAGGGCCGATGAGCAGTTCTTC. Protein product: CASSPSQGRADEQFF. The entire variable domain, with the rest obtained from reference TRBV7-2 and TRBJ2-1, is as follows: GAGVSQSPSNKVTEKGKDVELRCDPISGHTALYWYRQSLGQGLEFLIYFQGNSAPDKSGLPSDRFSAERTGGSVSTLTIQRTQQEDSAVYLCASSPSQGRADEQFFGPGTRLTVL.

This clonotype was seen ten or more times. CDR3 in amino acids: CASYPGGGRGYTF. The CDR3, as DNA: TGTGCCAGCTACCCGGGCGGAGGAAGGGGCTACACCTTC. The rearrangement links TRBV6-5 to TRBJ1-2; D call uncertain. Looked up from germline, CDR1 is MNHEY and CDR2 is SVGAGI. Trimming cost V 8 bases and J 8 bases, with 18 bases left between them. The CDR3 extends over 13 amino acids.

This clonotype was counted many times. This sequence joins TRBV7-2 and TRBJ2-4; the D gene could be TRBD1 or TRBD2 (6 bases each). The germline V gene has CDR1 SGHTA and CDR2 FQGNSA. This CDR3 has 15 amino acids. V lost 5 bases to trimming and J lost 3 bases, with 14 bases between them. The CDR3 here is CASSNEGGSKNIQYF. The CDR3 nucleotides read TGTGCCAGCAGCAACGAGGGGGGTAGCAAAAACATTCAGTACTTC. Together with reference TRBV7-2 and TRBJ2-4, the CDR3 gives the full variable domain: GAGVSQSPSNKVTEKGKDVELRCDPISGHTALYWYRQSLGQGLEFLIYFQGNSAPDKSGLPSDRFSAERTGGSVSTLTIQRTQQEDSAVYLCASSNEGGSKNIQYFGAGTRLSVL.

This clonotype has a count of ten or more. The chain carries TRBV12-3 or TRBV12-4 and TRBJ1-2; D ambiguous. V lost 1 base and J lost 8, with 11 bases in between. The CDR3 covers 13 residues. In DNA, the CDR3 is TGTGCCAGCAGTTTAGGACTGAGAGCCGGCTACACCTTC. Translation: CASSLGLRAGYTF.

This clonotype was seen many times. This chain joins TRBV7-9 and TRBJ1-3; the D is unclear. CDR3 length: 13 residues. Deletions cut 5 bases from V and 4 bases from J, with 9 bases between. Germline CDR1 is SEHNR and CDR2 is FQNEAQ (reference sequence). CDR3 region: CASSLTEGNTIYF. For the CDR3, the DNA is TGTGCCAGCAGCCTGACGGAAGGAAACACCATATATTTT. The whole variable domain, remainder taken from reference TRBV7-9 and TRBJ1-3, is DTGVSQNPRHKITKRGQNVTFRCDPISEHNRLYWYRQTLGQGPEFLTYFQNEAQLEKSRLLSDRFSAERPKGSFSTLEIQRTEQGDSAMYLCASSLTEGNTIYFGEGSWLTVV.

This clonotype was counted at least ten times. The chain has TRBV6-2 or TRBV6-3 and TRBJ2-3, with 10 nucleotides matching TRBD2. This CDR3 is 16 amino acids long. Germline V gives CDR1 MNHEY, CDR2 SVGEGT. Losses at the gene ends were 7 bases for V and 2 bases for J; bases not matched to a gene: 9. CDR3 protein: CASKGLAETHTDTQYF. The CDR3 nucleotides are TGTGCCAGCAAAGGACTAGCGGAGACCCACACAGATACGCAGTATTTT.

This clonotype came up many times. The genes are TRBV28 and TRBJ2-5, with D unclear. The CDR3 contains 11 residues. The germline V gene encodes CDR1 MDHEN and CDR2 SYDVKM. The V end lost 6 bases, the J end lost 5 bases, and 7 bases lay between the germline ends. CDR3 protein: CASRKGETQYF. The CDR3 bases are TGTGCCAGCAGGAAAGGGGAGACCCAGTACTTC.

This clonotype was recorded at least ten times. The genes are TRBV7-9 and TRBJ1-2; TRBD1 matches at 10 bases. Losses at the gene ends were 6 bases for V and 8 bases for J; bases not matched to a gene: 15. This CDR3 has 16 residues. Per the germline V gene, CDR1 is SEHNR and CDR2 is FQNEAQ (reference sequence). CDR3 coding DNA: TGTGCCAGCAGACAACCCCCGGGACAGGGGATTAAGGGCTACACCTTC. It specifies CASRQPPGQGIKGYTF.

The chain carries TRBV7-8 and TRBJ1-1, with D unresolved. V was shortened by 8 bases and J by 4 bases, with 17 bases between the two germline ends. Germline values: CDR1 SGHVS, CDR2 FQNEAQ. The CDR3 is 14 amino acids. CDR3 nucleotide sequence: TGTGCCAGCGCGCTAGAGAGGTTGAGCACTGAAGCTTTCTTT. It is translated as CASALERLSTEAFF.